The clone carrying this T cell receptor beta chain was recorded once. The data were produced by immunoSEQ multiplex PCR, yet TCRdb's version contains in-frame clones alone and is incomplete. The repertoire holds roughly 260,000 clones, 88% seen once, with 10% to 12% in the top ten. The CDR3 is 13 amino acids. Germline CDR1 reads GTSNPN; CDR2 reads SVGIG (reference sequence). With V trimmed by 2 bases and J by 4 bases, 1 base remained unmatched. The sample belongs to a study of blood T cell repertoires in COVID-19. About the research overall: There were acute and convalescent COVID-19 samples, and they came from the United States, Italy and Spain.

Followed longitudinally, the Seattle patients had been enrolled during active infection. Material for sequencing was peripheral blood. This clonotype originated in a woman in her twenties or thirties with COVID-19, enrolled during active disease. The V call is TRBV30, the J call TRBJ1-1, with 10 nucleotides matching TRBD1. CDR3 DNA sequence: TGTGCCTGGAGTAGGGACAGGGGCACTGAAGCTTTCTTT. Its protein product is CAWSRDRGTEAFF.